This entry concerns a single TCR beta chain. What it binds is unknown. This entry belongs to a study of T cell responses to AZD1222 COVID-19 vaccine. Germline loops: CDR1 KGHSH, CDR2 LQKENI. The V end lost 2 bases, the J end lost 7 bases, and 21 bases lay between the germline ends. This CDR3 comprises 16 residues. General study results and limits: Among the donors, most were white British and more were female, and clonal diversity was possibly underestimated. When two AZD1222 doses had been given, Spike-specific TCR breadth and depth rose.

Some clones are missing from TCRdb's copy, which holds only in-frame ones; the method was immunoSEQ multiplex PCR. Among 99,000 or so clones listed, roughly nine tenths were seen once. This receptor was taken from an adult who received the MenACWY meningococcal vaccine as a control. This material consisted of peripheral blood, taken 28 days after the second dose of the MenACWY control vaccine. The genes are TRBV18 and TRBJ2-7; a weak D match, TRBD1 (7 bases). DNA of the CDR3: TGTGCCAGCTCACCAGCCGGGACAGCCGGGGGCAGGGAGCAGTACTTC. Translated, it gives CASSPAGTAGGREQYF.